Here is one T cell receptor (beta chain) with its context. Its cognate antigen has yet to be identified. Nothing much larger sits one base from this clone, and base qualities are not available. These data are taken from a study of T cell responses to AZD1222 COVID-19 vaccine (dated by TCRdb to the early 2020s). For context, the study as a whole: A total of just over 230 trial participants underwent TCR sequencing, of whom about 200 had received two doses of AZD1222 and about 25 had received two doses of the MenACWY control vaccine. Trial participants were enrolled by age into subgroups of 18-55, 56-69 and 70-plus years, and around 150, 29 and 61 TCR-sequenced participants, respectively, were included in these subgroups.

The CDR3 regions of human TCRbeta chains were subjected to immunosequencing. Per the authors' processing: TCRs in the repertoires were compared against a reference library of SARS-CoV-2-specific TCRs that had been generated with the MIRA antigen-specificity platform. Breadth meant the fraction of unique TCRs that were SARS-CoV-2-associated, whereas depth meant the fraction of total T cells that were SARS-CoV-2-associated. Using the MIRA data, each spike-specific TCR was mapped to the spike region that the TCR reacts to and placed in a CD4 or CD8 class. Log10-transformed breadth and depth values were compared by one-way ANOVA with Sidak's multiple comparisons tests. The immuneACCESS repertoire file appears here via TCRdb, limited to in-frame rearrangements. These files lack a portion of the clones; in checked studies, under half of the deficit traces to unresolved V genes, and the cause of the others is not known. That table gives V, J and clone size, and the DNA gave D and trimming. Here the sample has 90,000 or so clones; about nine tenths occur a single time. The ten largest clones capture roughly 5% of the sample.

What the research found in general, with its limitations: CD4 TCRs associated with the vaccine covered the entire spike protein, and the dominant responses were in regions 160-218 and 743-854. Reportedly, close to half of the unique spike-specific TCRs recognized epitopes lying outside the regions that are mutated in the B.1.351 and B.1.1.7 variants. Because no day 14 peak-response samples were available, repertoires were characterized only after the peak T cell response. A significant rise in spike-specific TCR breadth and depth was observed after two AZD1222 doses relative to day 0 and relative to MenACWY recipients. In the small 56-69-year group, the increase in depth fell short of significance, most likely because of low power. Most participants were white British and females outnumbered males, and the authors suggested that clonal diversity may have been underestimated. Only five or six AZD1222 recipients were SARS-CoV-2 seropositive at baseline, limiting conclusions about previously exposed vaccinees.

The time point label for this specimen denotes: about 28 days (+/-7) after the second vaccine dose. Because spike-specific TCR depth and breadth did not differ between the two schedules, AZD1222 recipients who got a second dose at roughly 4 weeks were pooled with those who got a second dose at roughly 12 weeks. Vaccinee samples were obtained from the UK trials COV001 and COV002, which included a single-blind randomized controlled phase 2/3 trial of AZD1222 (ChAdOx1 nCoV-19) in healthy adults. For TCRbeta chain sequencing, PBMC samples were collected from trial participants at day 0 and at day 28 after the second dose. This receptor was taken from an adult who received the AZD1222 COVID-19 vaccine. Here the sequenced sample was peripheral blood, taken 28 days after the second AZD1222 dose.

The base sequence is TGTGCCAGCAGCTTAGATGGCGGTCCTCGTGAGCAGTACTTC. Its translation is CASSLDGGPREQYF. Rearrangement joined TRBV7-9 to TRBJ2-7; no D gene can be assigned with confidence. From its cysteine to its phenylalanine, the CDR3 spans 14 amino acids. Kept here is only the CDR3 DNA, which spans 42 bases and is read in frame from base 1. Per the germline V gene (reference sequence), SEHNR is the CDR1 and FQNEAQ is the CDR2. V lost 1 base and J lost 7 bases; the stretch between them is 14 bases long.